Listed below are T cell receptor beta chains from one sample, sequenced in a study of T cell responses to AZD1222 COVID-19 vaccine. The protocol was immunoSEQ multiplex PCR, while the TCRdb copy is restricted to in-frame clones and leaves out a portion. The table includes approximately 89,000 clones, 75% to 95% detected once. Source: peripheral blood, taken on day 0 of MenACWY control vaccination. Every receptor here comes from an adult in good health. CDR3s include the opening cysteine and the closing phenylalanine or tryptophan.

V gene | CDR3 protein
TRBV14 | CASSHGGSYGYTF
TRBV7-9 | CASSLAQAGYTDTQYF
TRBV6-2/TRBV6-3 | CASSPIGGTETQYF
TRBV27 | CASSPIAWGGANEQFF
TRBV2 | CASIGLYGGYTF
TRBV29-1 | CSGTVSSEQYF
TRBV27 | CASSLTGDQPQHF
TRBV10-3 | CAISPTGPQSNQPQHF
TRBV5-8 | CASRPSGQFPGELFF
TRBV6-5 | CASSPRDPQETQYF
TRBV5-4 | CASSSDRGNQPQHF
TRBV12-3/TRBV12-4 | CASSLGDQPQHF
TRBV5-1 | CASSLPGLATDTQYF
TRBV3-1/TRBV3-2 | CASSPRGGPPQHF
TRBV3-1/TRBV3-2 | CASSQDRVGKAFF
TRBV5-1 | CASSLGTAFFTEAFF
TRBV10-1 | CASSEGTGLSPLHF
TRBV6-5 | CASSPGTSGGYEQYF
TRBV2 | CASSEGAGSTQYF
TRBV2 | CASSVQRTFSDTQYF
TRBV30 | CAWSATGLEDEQYF
TRBV7-2 | CASSLGQGDRVQYF
TRBV20-1 | CSAMQDAEQFF
TRBV27 | CASSSTPGGSSDEQYF
TRBV4-3 | CASSLQGPGELFF
TRBV19 | CASSTAGTGGRNEQFF
TRBV21-1 | CASTSVDNEQFF
TRBV5-1 | CASSLSTSAKNIQYF
TRBV29-1 | CSLRGGEVNTEAFF
TRBV10-2 | CASSTLYGGSLDNEQFF
TRBV27 | CASAASRPGQGGEKLFF
TRBV7-2 | CASREQENSPLHF
TRBV28 | CASPGQGDTEAFF
TRBV28 | CASSFSSLHGELFF
TRBV2 | CASNGGSGEAFF
TRBV10-3 | CATTPGRADTQYF
TRBV4-3 | CASSQGETGSTEAFF
TRBV7-2 | CASSLGQAEETQYF
TRBV6-5 | CASMAGVQETQYF
TRBV11-2 | CASSPIPGEQFF
TRBV7-9 | CASQLAETQYF
TRBV11-2 | CASSPGQDYGYTF
TRBV7-2 | CASSLDRGRVQETQYF
TRBV2 | CASSETQGVYGYTF
TRBV14 | CASSPRRGWDTEAFF
TRBV7-3 | CASSHTGSEDEQFF
TRBV10-3 | CAISESSLTDNEQFF
TRBV28 | CASSPGLANEQFF
TRBV13 | CASSLEGRDGYTF
TRBV30 | CAWSATGIQPQHF
TRBV10-3 | CAISEMWQDTQYF